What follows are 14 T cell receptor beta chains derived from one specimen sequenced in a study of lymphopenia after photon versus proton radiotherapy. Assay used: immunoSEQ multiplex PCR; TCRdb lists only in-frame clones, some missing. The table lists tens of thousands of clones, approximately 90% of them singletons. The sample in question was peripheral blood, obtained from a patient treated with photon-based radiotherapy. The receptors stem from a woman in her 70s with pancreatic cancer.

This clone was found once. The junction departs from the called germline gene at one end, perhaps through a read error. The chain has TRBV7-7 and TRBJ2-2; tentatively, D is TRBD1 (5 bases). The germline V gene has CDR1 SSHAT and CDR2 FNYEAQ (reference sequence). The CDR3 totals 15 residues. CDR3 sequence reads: CASSPTVGRTGELFF. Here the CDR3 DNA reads TGTGCTAGCAGCCCGACAGTGGGAAGGACCGGGGAGCTGTTTTTT.

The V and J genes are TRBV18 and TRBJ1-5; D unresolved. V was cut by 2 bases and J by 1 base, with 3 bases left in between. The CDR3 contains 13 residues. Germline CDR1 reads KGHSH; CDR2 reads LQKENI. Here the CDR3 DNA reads TGTGCCAGCTCACCAATGAGCAATCAGCCCCAGCATTTT. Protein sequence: CASSPMSNQPQHF.

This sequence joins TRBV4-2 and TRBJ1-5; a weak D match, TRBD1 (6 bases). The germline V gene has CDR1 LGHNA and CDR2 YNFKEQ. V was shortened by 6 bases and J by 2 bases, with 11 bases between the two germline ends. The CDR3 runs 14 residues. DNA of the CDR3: TGTGCCAGCAGGAGGGGGGAGGGCAATCAGCCCCAGCATTTT. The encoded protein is CASRRGEGNQPQHF.

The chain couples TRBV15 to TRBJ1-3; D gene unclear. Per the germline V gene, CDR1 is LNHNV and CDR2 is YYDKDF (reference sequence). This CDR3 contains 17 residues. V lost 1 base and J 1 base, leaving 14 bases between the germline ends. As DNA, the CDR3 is TGTGCCACCAGCAGAGGGGAGGACTTACGATCTGGAAACACCATATATTTT. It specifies CATSRGEDLRSGNTIYF. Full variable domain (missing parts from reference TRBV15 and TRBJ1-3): DAMVIQNPRYQVTQFGKPVTLSCSQTLNHNVMYWYQQKSSQAPKLLFHYYDKDFNNEADTPDNFQSRRPNTSFCFLDIRSPGLGDTAMYLCATSRGEDLRSGNTIYFGEGSWLTVV.

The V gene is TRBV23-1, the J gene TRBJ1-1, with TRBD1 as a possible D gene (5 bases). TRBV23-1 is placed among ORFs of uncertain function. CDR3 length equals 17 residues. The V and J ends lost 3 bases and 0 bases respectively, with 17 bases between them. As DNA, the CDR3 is TGCGCCAGCAGTCATGCCGAGGGGACTGCCTTGAACACTGAAGCTTTCTTT. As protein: CASSHAEGTALNTEAFF.

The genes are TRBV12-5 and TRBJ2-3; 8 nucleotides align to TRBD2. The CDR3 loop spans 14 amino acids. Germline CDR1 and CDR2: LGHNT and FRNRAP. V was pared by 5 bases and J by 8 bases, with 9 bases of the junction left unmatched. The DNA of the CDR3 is TGTGCTAGTGGTCCACCAGGGGCGGGAGGTACGCAGTATTTT. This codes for CASGPPGAGGTQYF.

The CDR3 bases are TGCAGCGTTGAAGAGGCCAGGGGGCAAGGAGATACGCAGTATTTT. It codes for CSVEEARGQGDTQYF. The chain links TRBV29-1 to TRBJ2-3; 8 positions agree with TRBD1. Germline assignment: CDR1 SQVTM and CDR2 ANQGSEA. With 0 bases clipped from V and 5 bases from J, the junction kept 7 bases outside the gene matches. The CDR3 extends over 15 amino acids.

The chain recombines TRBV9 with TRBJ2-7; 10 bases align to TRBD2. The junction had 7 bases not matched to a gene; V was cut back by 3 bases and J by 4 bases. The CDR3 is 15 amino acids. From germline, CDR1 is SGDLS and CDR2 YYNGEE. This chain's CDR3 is CASSGTSGNIYEQYF. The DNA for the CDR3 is TGTGCCAGCAGCGGTACTAGCGGGAATATATACGAGCAGTACTTC.

CDR3 nucleotide sequence: TGTGCCAGCAGCGCCCCGGGAGCTTTCTACAATGAGCAGTTCTTC. It codes for CASSAPGAFYNEQFF. The chain couples TRBV9 to TRBJ2-1; D perhaps matches TRBD2 (6 bases). Trimming cost V 3 bases and J 3 bases, with 13 bases left between them. CDR1 is SGDLS and CDR2 is YYNGEE in the germline V gene. The CDR3 has 15 amino acids. The entire variable domain, with the rest obtained from reference TRBV9 and TRBJ2-1, is as follows: DSGVTQTPKHLITATGQRVTLRCSPRSGDLSVYWYQQSLDQGLQFLIQYYNGEERAKGNILERFSAQQFPDLHSELNLSSLELGDSALYFCASSAPGAFYNEQFFGPGTRLTVL.

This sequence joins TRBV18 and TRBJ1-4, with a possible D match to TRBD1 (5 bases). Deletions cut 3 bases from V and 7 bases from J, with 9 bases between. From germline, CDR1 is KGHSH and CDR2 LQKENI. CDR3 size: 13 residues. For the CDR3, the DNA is TGTGCCAGCTCACCTTTCAGGGTTGAAAAACTGTTTTTT. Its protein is CASSPFRVEKLFF.

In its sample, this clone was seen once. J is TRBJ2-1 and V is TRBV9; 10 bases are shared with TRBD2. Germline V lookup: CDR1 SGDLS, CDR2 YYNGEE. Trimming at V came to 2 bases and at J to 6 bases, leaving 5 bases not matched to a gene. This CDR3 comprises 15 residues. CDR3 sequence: CASSVRGLAPNEQFF. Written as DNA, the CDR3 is TGTGCCAGCAGCGTCAGGGGACTAGCGCCCAATGAGCAGTTCTTC.

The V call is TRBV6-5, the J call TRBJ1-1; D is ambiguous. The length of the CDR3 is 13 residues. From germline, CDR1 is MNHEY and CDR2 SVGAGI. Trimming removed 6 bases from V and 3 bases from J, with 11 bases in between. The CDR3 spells CASRTPRDTEAFF. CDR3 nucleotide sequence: TGTGCCAGCAGGACCCCGCGGGACACTGAAGCTTTCTTT.

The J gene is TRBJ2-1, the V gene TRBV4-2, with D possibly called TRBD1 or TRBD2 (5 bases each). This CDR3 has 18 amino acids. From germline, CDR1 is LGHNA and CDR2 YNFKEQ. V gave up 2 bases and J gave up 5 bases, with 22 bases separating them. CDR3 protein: CASSQTWFVGEGDNEQFF. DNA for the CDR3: TGTGCCAGCAGCCAAACATGGTTCGTGGGGGAAGGGGACAATGAGCAGTTCTTC.

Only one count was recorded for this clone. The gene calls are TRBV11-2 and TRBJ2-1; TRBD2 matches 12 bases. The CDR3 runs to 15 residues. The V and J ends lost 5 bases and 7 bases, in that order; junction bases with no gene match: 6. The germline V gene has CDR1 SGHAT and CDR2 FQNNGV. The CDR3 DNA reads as TGTGCCAGCAGCATAGGGACTAGCGGGCCTAATGAGCAGTTCTTC. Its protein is CASSIGTSGPNEQFF.